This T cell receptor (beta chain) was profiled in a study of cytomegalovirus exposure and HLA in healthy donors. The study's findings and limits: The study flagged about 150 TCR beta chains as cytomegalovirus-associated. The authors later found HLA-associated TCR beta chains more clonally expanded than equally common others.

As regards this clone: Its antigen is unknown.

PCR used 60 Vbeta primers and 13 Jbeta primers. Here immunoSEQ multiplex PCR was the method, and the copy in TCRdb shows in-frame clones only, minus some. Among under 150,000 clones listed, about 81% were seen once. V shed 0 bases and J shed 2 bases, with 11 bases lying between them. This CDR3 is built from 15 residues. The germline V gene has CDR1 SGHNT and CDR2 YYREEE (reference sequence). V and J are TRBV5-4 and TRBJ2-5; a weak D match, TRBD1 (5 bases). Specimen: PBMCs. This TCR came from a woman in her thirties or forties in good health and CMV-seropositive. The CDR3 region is CASSLVGAVQETQYF. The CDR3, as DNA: TGTGCCAGCAGCTTGGTTGGGGCAGTACAAGAGACCCAGTACTTC.